The T cell receptor (beta chain) under discussion was sequenced for a study of post-analysis software for immune sequencing data. Looking at the study overall: Relapsing-remitting, secondary progressive and progressive-relapsing forms of multiple sclerosis all featured among disease courses.

On this clonotype: Its antigen is as yet unknown.

Every TCR beta cDNA library bore unique molecular identifiers. Using its own MiXCR run on the PCR reads, TCRdb lists one record per CDR3 protein. Of 650,000 to 850,000 distinct CDR3 sequences in the sample, about 50% were seen once. Findings and caveats of the study: Multiple sclerosis patients had significantly lower normalized Chao1 diversity than controls. Patients carried a handful of TRBV segments more frequently than controls did, and TRBV5-6, TRBV5-1 and TRBV20-1 were among them. Under the F measure, samples that were prepared in one batch clustered strongly together.

V was shortened by 6 bases and J by 5 bases, with 13 bases between the two germline ends. The germline V gene encodes CDR1 DFQATT and CDR2 SNEGSKA (reference sequence). The CDR3 contains 12 residues. The material sequenced was blood. The V and J genes are TRBV20-1 and TRBJ1-2, with D perhaps matching TRBD1 (5 bases). This clonotype originated in a girl aged 10-17 years with multiple sclerosis. CDR3 protein: CSALGTAYGYTF. CDR3 coding DNA: TGCAGTGCCCTCGGGACGGCATATGGCTACACCTTC.